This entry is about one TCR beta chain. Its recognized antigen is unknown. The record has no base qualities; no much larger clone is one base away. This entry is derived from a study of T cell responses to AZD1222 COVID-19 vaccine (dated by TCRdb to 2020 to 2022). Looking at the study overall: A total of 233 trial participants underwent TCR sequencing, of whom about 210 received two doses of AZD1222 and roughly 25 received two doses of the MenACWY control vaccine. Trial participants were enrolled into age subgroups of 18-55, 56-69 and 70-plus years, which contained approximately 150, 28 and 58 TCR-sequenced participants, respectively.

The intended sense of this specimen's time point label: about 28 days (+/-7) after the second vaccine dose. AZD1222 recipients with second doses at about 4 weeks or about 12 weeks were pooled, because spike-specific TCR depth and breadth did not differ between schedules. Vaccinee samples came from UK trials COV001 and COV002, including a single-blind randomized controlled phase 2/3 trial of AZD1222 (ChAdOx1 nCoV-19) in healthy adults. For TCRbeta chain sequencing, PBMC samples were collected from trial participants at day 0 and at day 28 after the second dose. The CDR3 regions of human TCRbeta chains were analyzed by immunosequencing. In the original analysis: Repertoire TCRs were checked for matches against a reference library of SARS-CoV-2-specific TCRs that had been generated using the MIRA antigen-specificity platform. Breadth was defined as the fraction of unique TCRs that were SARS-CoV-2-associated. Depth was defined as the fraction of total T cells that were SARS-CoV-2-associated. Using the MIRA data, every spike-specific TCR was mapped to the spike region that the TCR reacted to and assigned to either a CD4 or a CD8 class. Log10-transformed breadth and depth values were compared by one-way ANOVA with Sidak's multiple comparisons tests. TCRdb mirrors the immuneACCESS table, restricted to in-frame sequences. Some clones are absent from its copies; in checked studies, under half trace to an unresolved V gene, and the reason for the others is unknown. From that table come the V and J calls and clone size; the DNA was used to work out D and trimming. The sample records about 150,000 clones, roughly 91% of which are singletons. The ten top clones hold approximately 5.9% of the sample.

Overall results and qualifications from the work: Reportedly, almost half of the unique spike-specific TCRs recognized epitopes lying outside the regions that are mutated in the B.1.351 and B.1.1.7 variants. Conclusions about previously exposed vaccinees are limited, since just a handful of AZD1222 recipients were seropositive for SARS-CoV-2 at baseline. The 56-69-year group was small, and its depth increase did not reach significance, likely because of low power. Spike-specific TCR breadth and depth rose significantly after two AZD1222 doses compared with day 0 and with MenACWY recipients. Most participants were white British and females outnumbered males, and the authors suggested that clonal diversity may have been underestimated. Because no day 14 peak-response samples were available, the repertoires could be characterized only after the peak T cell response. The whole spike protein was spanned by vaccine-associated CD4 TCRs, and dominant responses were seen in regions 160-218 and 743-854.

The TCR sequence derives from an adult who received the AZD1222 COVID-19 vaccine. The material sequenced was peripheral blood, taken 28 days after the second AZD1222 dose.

The nucleotides read TGTGCCAGCAGCTTAGGGTGGGGACAGGGTGGCTACACCTTC. Its protein product is CASSLGWGQGGYTF. The sequence is built from TRBV7-8 and TRBJ1-2; TRBD1 matches 9 bases in the middle. For CDR1 and CDR2, the germline V gene lists SGHVS and FQNEAQ. V and J are trimmed by 1 base and 7 bases, and the gene matches miss 4 bases of the junction. From its cysteine to its phenylalanine, the CDR3 spans 14 amino acids. Of all the DNA, just the CDR3 is kept, 42 bases in frame from base 1.